These 13 T cell receptor beta chains came from one sample sequenced in a study of cytomegalovirus exposure and HLA in healthy donors. A multiplex PCR was run with 60 Vbeta primers and 13 Jbeta primers. Assay: immunoSEQ multiplex PCR; the TCRdb copy retains only in-frame clones and omits some. The sample shows some 170,000 clones, about four fifths of them seen only once. The specimen sequenced was PBMCs. All receptors derive from a woman between 18 and 29 years old in good health and CMV-seropositive.

The table lists this clone with a few counts. This sequence joins TRBV7-9 and TRBJ1-2; D possibly corresponds to TRBD1 (6 bases). This CDR3 spans 15 amino acids. The V end lost 7 bases, the J end lost 3 bases, and 18 bases lay between the germline ends. Germline CDR1 reads SEHNR; CDR2 reads FQNEAQ (reference sequence). The CDR3 bases are TGTGCCAGCACCCCGGTCCTACAGGGTGACTATGGCTACACCTTC. This gives the protein CASTPVLQGDYGYTF.

This clone has more than one count but fewer than ten. This chain links TRBV6-6 with TRBJ1-2, with D possibly matching TRBD1 (5 bases). The CDR3 has 12 residues. The germline V gene encodes CDR1 MNHNY and CDR2 SVGAGI (reference sequence). V lost 4 bases and J lost 4, with 7 bases in between. The CDR3, as DNA: TGTGCCAGCAGTTTCGACAGCTATGGCTACACCTTC. Encoded protein: CASSFDSYGYTF.

This clone was recorded once. The chain is built from TRBV19 and TRBJ2-3; 8 bases are shared with TRBD2. V shed 4 bases and J 0 bases; nucleotides not matched to a gene: 15. Germline V lookup: CDR1 LNHDA, CDR2 SQIVND (reference sequence). This CDR3 has 19 amino acids. In nucleotides, the CDR3 is TGTGCCAGTAGTAAAGGTTCGGTAGCGGGGTTACCTAGCACAGATACGCAGTATTTT. This gives the protein CASSKGSVAGLPSTDTQYF.

This chain joins TRBV28 and TRBJ2-1, with 9 nucleotides matching TRBD2. CDR3 size: 14 residues. Germline assignment: CDR1 MDHEN and CDR2 SYDVKM. With 9 bases clipped from V and 14 bases from J, the junction kept 17 bases outside the gene matches. The CDR3 DNA follows: TGTGCCAGTTCGGAACCGGGACTAGCCGGGGAGGAGTTCTTC. Residues: CASSEPGLAGEEFF.

This sequence joins TRBV6-6 and TRBJ1-2, with D hard to call. The CDR3 is made up of 15 amino acids. CDR1 and CDR2 (germline): MNHNY, SVGAGI (reference sequence). V lost 2 bases and J 4 bases, leaving 14 bases between the germline ends. CDR3 nucleotide sequence: TGTGCCAGCAGTTACGGACCAGGAGGAAGCTATGGCTACACCTTC. It is translated as CASSYGPGGSYGYTF.

This chain uses TRBV6-5 with TRBJ1-2; TRBD1 matches 8 bases. The CDR3 is 12 residues long. Germline CDR1 and CDR2: MNHEY and SVGAGI. With 8 bases clipped from V and 4 bases from J, the junction kept 3 bases outside the gene matches. The CDR3 region is CASGQGTYGYTF. The DNA of the CDR3 is TGTGCCAGCGGACAGGGAACCTATGGCTACACCTTC.

The gene calls are TRBV25-1 and TRBJ1-4; tentatively, D is TRBD1 (6 bases). The germline CDR1 and CDR2 sequences are MGHDK and SYGVNS. V was shortened by 0 bases and J by 0 bases, with 8 bases between the two germline ends. The CDR3 sequence is 16 residues long. CDR3 residues: CASSEYRTATNEKLFF. CDR3 bases: TGTGCCAGCAGTGAATATAGGACAGCAACTAATGAAAAACTGTTTTTT. The complete variable domain, with remaining parts taken from reference TRBV25-1 and TRBJ1-4, reads EADIYQTPRYLVIGTGKKITLECSQTMGHDKMYWYQQDPGMELHLIHYSYGVNSTEKGDLSSESTVSRIRTEHFPLTLESARPSHTSQYLCASSEYRTATNEKLFFGSGTQLSVL.

The rearrangement links TRBV28 to TRBJ1-1; 11 positions match TRBD1. V lost 6 bases, J lost 3 bases, and 15 bases stayed unmatched. There are 18 residues in the CDR3. CDR1 and CDR2 from the germline V gene are MDHEN and SYDVKM. The CDR3 protein is CASSISLRGTGGDTEAFF. The CDR3, as DNA: TGTGCCAGCAGCATCTCACTGAGGGGGACAGGGGGGGACACTGAAGCTTTCTTT.

The V gene is TRBV6-5, the J gene TRBJ2-7; 7 bases are a match to TRBD1. The germline CDR1 and CDR2 sequences are MNHEY and SVGAGI. The CDR3 is 12 residues long. The V and J ends lost 5 bases and 6 bases, in that order; junction bases with no gene match: 4. The CDR3 DNA reads as TGTGCCAGCAGTCGGCGACAGGGCGAGCAGTACTTC. Translation gives CASSRRQGEQYF.

This chain uses TRBV27 with TRBJ1-6; weak D call: TRBD1 (6 bases). Trimming stripped 2 bases from V and 11 bases from J, with 16 bases between. The germline gives CDR1 MNHEY, CDR2 SMNVEV (reference sequence). CDR3 length: 15 amino acids. DNA for the CDR3: TGTGCCAGCAGTTTAGGGCAGGGGTTTAGGACACCCCTCCACTTT. It encodes CASSLGQGFRTPLHF.

The chain couples TRBV4-1 to TRBJ1-1; D is uncertain. This CDR3 region has 13 residues. The V gene's germline CDR1 is MGHRA and CDR2 YSYEKL. V dropped 0 bases and J dropped 6 bases, with 8 bases sitting between them. The CDR3 bases are TGCGCCAGCAGCCAAGATCTTCGGTCTGAAGCTTTCTTT. Amino acids: CASSQDLRSEAFF.

The chain employs TRBV7-8 and TRBJ2-1; 8 positions agree with TRBD1. Germline trimming cut 2 bases from V and 6 bases from J; bases unmatched to any gene: 9. The length of the CDR3 is 16 residues. Looked up from germline, CDR1 is SGHVS and CDR2 is FQNEAQ. This chain's CDR3 is CASSLTGGGIINEQFF. The CDR3 DNA reads as TGTGCCAGCAGCTTAACAGGGGGAGGAATAATCAATGAGCAGTTCTTC.

V gene TRBV5-4 combines with J gene TRBJ2-7; 8 nucleotides line up with TRBD1. Germline loops: CDR1 SGHNT, CDR2 YYREEE (reference sequence). The CDR3 spans 14 residues. V trimming: 4 bases; J trimming: 5 bases; junction bases outside the gene matches: 8. The chain's CDR3 is CASSTGQGRNEQYF. CDR3 sequence (DNA): TGTGCCAGCAGCACAGGACAGGGTCGTAACGAGCAGTACTTC.